This TCR beta chain is from a study of Ad26.COV2.S vaccination and SARS-CoV-2 variants. Data came from immunoSEQ multiplex PCR; TCRdb stores just in-frame clones and leaves some out. The data contain 300,000 to 500,000 clones, more than 85% of them singletons. Study-level points and caveats: Spike-specific TCR breadth ran higher among vaccine recipients than placebo recipients. Participants given vaccine showed non-spike TCR breadth similar to that of placebo recipients.

This sample's treatment: some 20 received Ad26.COV2.S at low or high dose, single or two shots; about 5 received placebo; per-sample allocation not given. Sampling took place 63 days after the first vaccine or placebo injection. Based in Boston, the donor was an adult of 18-55 years. The trim removed 6 bases at V and 1 base at J, leaving 6 bases unmatched. This CDR3 region has 16 residues. In germline, CDR1 is MNHEY, CDR2 SMNVEV (reference sequence). As to this clone: Its antigen is currently unknown.

The V call is TRBV27, the J call TRBJ2-1, with 10 bases lining up with TRBD2. The sequenced sample was peripheral blood, obtained in a trial of Ad26.COV2.S vaccine versus placebo. This TCR derives from a person aged 18-60 years who received the Ad26.COV2.S COVID-19 vaccine or a placebo. CDR3 sequence reads: CASSRSGGASYNEQFF. DNA for the CDR3: TGTGCCAGCAGCAGAAGCGGGGGGGCGTCCTACAATGAGCAGTTCTTC.